This TCR beta chain was captured in a study of blood T cells in healthy people across ages. On this clonotype: Its antigen is unknown. A much bigger clone sits one base away, suggesting this may be a read error.

Primers used in a second PCR of about 7 to 12 cycles were a sample-barcoded 5' primer and a J-beta primer mix. Every sample produced at least 2.5 million CDR3-containing paired-end reads. TCRdb passed the 5' RACE reads through MiXCR, listing each CDR3 protein once. The sample lists about 1.4 million distinct CDR3 sequences, 45% to 70% occurring once. It was around 10 milliliters of peripheral blood that were drawn from each donor. This CDR3 is 18 amino acids long. From germline, CDR1 is SEHNR and CDR2 FQNEAQ (reference sequence). J was trimmed by 7 bases and V by 1 base; bases with no gene match: 16. Findings and limits, study-wide: Long-lived and aged donors differed, with more naive CD4+ cells and higher diversity in the long-lived.

The specimen sequenced was blood. The chain links TRBV7-9 to TRBJ2-7; 10 bases map to TRBD2. The sequence came from a man between 18 and 29 years old in good health. This chain's CDR3 is CASSLGTLAGGLYNEQYF. Written as DNA, the CDR3 is TGTGCCAGCAGCTTAGGGACCTTAGCGGGAGGCCTTTACAATGAGCAGTACTTC.